One and the same sample provided the 12 T cell receptor beta chains below, sequenced in a study of cytomegalovirus exposure and HLA in healthy donors. PCR employed 60 Vbeta and 13 Jbeta primers. Assay used: immunoSEQ multiplex PCR; TCRdb lists only in-frame clones, some missing. The record lists under 75,000 clones, of which the ten most abundant hold roughly 2.6%. The specimen was PBMCs. Source of these receptors: a female donor in good health and CMV-seropositive.

V is TRBV5-4 and J is TRBJ1-4; TRBD1 matches at 8 bases. This CDR3 has 15 residues. Trimming took 4 bases from V and 4 from J; bases not matched to a gene: 6. Germline V lookup: CDR1 SGHNT, CDR2 YYREEE (reference sequence). Here the CDR3 DNA reads TGTGCCAGCAGCCTGCAGGGGGCTGGTAATGAAAAACTGTTTTTT. It encodes CASSLQGAGNEKLFF.

The chain couples TRBV18 to TRBJ2-7, with D unclear. The CDR3 has 12 residues. Trimming shortened V by 3 bases and J by 5 bases, and 8 bases separated the two germline ends. In germline, CDR1 is KGHSH, CDR2 LQKENI. The CDR3 protein is CASSPQAHEQYF. The CDR3 region has the DNA TGTGCCAGCTCACCCCAGGCCCACGAGCAGTACTTC.

This chain links TRBV4-3 with TRBJ1-2; D call uncertain. V lost 1 base, J lost 4 bases, and 13 bases lay in between. CDR1 and CDR2 from the germline V gene are LGHNA and YSLEER. There are 15 residues in the CDR3. For the CDR3, the DNA is TGCGCCAGCAGCCAAGTCTTCGGGGAACCCTATGGCTACACCTTC. Translated: CASSQVFGEPYGYTF.

The chain recombines TRBV30 with TRBJ2-1; no definite D call. Per germline, CDR1 GTSNPN and CDR2 SVGIG (reference sequence). V was pared by 0 bases and J by 8 bases, with 14 bases between. The CDR3 has 14 amino acids. The CDR3 nucleotides read TGTGCCTGGAGTGTTCTCCAGGAAGTGGATGAGCAGTTCTTC. This codes for CAWSVLQEVDEQFF. The complete variable domain, with remaining parts taken from reference TRBV30 and TRBJ2-1, reads SQTIHQWPATLVQPVGSPLSLECTVEGTSNPNLYWYRQAAGRGLQLLFYSVGIGQISSEVPQNLSASRPQDRQFILSSKKLLLSDSGFYLCAWSVLQEVDEQFFGPGTRLTVL.

The CDR3 protein is CASSLRGGRYEQYF. CDR3 in DNA: TGTGCCAGCAGTTTAAGGGGGGGTCGGTACGAGCAGTACTTC. The chain carries TRBV27 and TRBJ2-7; D perhaps matches TRBD2 (7 bases). The CDR3 runs 14 residues. Germline CDR1 and CDR2: MNHEY and SMNVEV (reference sequence). The V end lost 2 bases, the J end lost 4 bases, and 12 bases lay between the germline ends.

This chain joins TRBV5-1 and TRBJ1-5, with 8 nucleotides matching TRBD1. The CDR3 has 14 residues. Germline CDR1 and CDR2: SGHRS and YFSETQ. J lost 5 bases, V lost 0 bases, and 1 base had no gene match. DNA for the CDR3: TGCGCCAGCAGCTTGGAGACAGGGGATCAGCCCCAGCATTTT. Its translation: CASSLETGDQPQHF.

V and J are TRBV29-1 and TRBJ1-2; D uncertain. This CDR3 contains 12 residues. Germline CDR1 and CDR2: SQVTM and ANQGSEA. V was trimmed by 3 bases and J by 7 bases, leaving 12 bases between them. The CDR3 loop reads CSVEEGTGGYTF. In DNA, the CDR3 is TGCAGCGTTGAGGAGGGTACGGGTGGCTACACCTTC.

This chain joins TRBV5-4 and TRBJ1-5; 7 nucleotides match TRBD1. V lost 3 bases and J lost 2; bases outside the gene matches: 5. The CDR3 consists of 15 residues. Germline V gene lookup returns CDR1 SGHNT and CDR2 YYREEE (reference sequence). The CDR3 sequence: CASSWGGQGNQPQHF. CDR3 bases: TGTGCCAGCAGCTGGGGCGGACAGGGCAATCAGCCCCAGCATTTT.

The chain uses TRBV19 and TRBJ1-2; 8 nucleotides align to TRBD1. The CDR3 extends over 13 amino acids. The germline gives CDR1 LNHDA, CDR2 SQIVND (reference sequence). J lost 9 bases, V lost 7 bases, and 10 bases had no gene match. CDR3 sequence: CASNPGTGWSYTF. In nucleotides, the CDR3 is TGTGCCAGTAACCCCGGGACAGGCTGGAGCTACACCTTC.

V and J are TRBV30 and TRBJ1-2, with a tentative D call TRBD1 (5 bases). The CDR3 extends over 14 amino acids. The V gene's germline CDR1 is GTSNPN and CDR2 SVGIG (reference sequence). V lost 0 bases, J lost 8 bases, and 16 bases lay in between. The CDR3 sequence: CAWSVRSGVAGYTF. The CDR3, as DNA: TGTGCCTGGAGTGTAAGGTCGGGGGTGGCCGGCTACACCTTC. Combining the CDR3 with reference TRBV30 and TRBJ1-2 gives the whole variable domain SQTIHQWPATLVQPVGSPLSLECTVEGTSNPNLYWYRQAAGRGLQLLFYSVGIGQISSEVPQNLSASRPQDRQFILSSKKLLLSDSGFYLCAWSVRSGVAGYTFGSGTRLTVV.

The chain has TRBV11-2 and TRBJ2-7; unclear D gene. The CDR3 runs to 13 residues. V was trimmed by 3 bases and J by 3 bases, leaving 9 bases between them. Looked up from germline, CDR1 is SGHAT and CDR2 is FQNNGV. The CDR3 coding sequence is TGTGCCAGCAGCTTGTCCCCTAACTACGAGCAGTACTTC. This codes for CASSLSPNYEQYF.

The V gene is TRBV25-1, the J gene TRBJ1-1; maybe TRBD1 (5 bases). V was trimmed by 1 base and J by 6 bases, leaving 21 bases between them. CDR1 MGHDK and CDR2 SYGVNS come from the germline V gene. CDR3 length: 17 amino acids. Here the CDR3 DNA reads TGTGCCAGCAGTGAATCGGGACCTGGGCGGGGTAACGCTGAAGCTTTCTTT. Protein: CASSESGPGRGNAEAFF.